The 27 T cell receptor beta chains below all came from one sample that was sequenced in a study of glioma-infiltrating T cells. TCR alpha and beta CDR3 regions were amplified from RNA using iRepertoire nested multiplex PCR. TCRdb recomputed calls from the multiplex PCR reads with MiXCR, one row per CDR3 protein. This sample carries tens of thousands of distinct CDR3 sequences, roughly 40% of them seen once, and the ten largest clones take 35% to 40%. Input material: glioma tissue, nonneoplastic brain tissue, or PBMCs (not recorded which). These receptors were collected from a human donor with low-grade glioma or glioblastoma, undergoing nonglioma brain surgery, or in good health (not recorded which).

This clonotype was picked up many times. The chain employs TRBV29-1 and TRBJ2-5; D might be TRBD1 (5 bases). Germline-derived CDR1 and CDR2 are SQVTM and ANQGSEA. V was cut by 2 bases and J by 5 bases, with 12 bases left in between. The CDR3 extends over 13 amino acids. The chain's CDR3 is CSVEPGFGETQYF. Written as DNA, the CDR3 is TGCAGCGTTGAACCAGGGTTCGGGGAGACCCAGTACTTC.

This clonotype was counted ten times or more. The rearrangement uses TRBV19 and TRBJ2-2; D gene unclear. The germline gives CDR1 LNHDA, CDR2 SQIVND (reference sequence). The CDR3 is 11 residues long. Trimming pared 7 bases from V and 5 bases from J, leaving 5 bases between. The CDR3 bases are TGTGCCAGTACCCGTACCGGGGAGCTGTTTTTT. It translates to CASTRTGELFF.

This clonotype occurred a few times. The chain uses TRBV19 and TRBJ2-6; perhaps TRBD1 as D (6 bases). Germline assignment: CDR1 LNHDA and CDR2 SQIVND (reference sequence). The CDR3 is 16 amino acids. Trimming removed 5 bases from V and 0 bases from J, with 11 bases in between. CDR3 amino acids: CASSPYRDSGANVLTF. Written as DNA, the CDR3 is TGTGCCAGTAGTCCCTACAGGGACTCTGGGGCCAACGTCCTGACTTTC.

This chain uses TRBV6-1 with TRBJ1-3, with D unclear. V lost 8 bases to trimming and J lost 8 bases, with 16 bases between them. This CDR3 has 13 amino acids. Germline assignment: CDR1 MNHNS and CDR2 SASEGT. The CDR3 region is CASGLGPGDTIYF. The CDR3 coding sequence is TGTGCCAGCGGCCTTGGACCCGGAGACACCATATATTTT.

This chain links TRBV12-3 or TRBV12-4 with TRBJ2-1; D gene unclear. There are 13 residues in the CDR3. Trimming pared 0 bases from V and 6 bases from J, leaving 6 bases between. The CDR3 DNA is TGTGCCAGCAGTTTAGCTATCGGCAATGAGCAGTTCTTC. Its protein is CASSLAIGNEQFF.

The table lists this clonotype with many counts. The chain joins TRBV20-1 to TRBJ1-5; TRBD1 aligns across 9 bases. V gave up 5 bases and J gave up 0 bases; unmatched junction bases: 5. The CDR3 is 15 amino acids. Germline CDR1 is DFQATT and CDR2 is SNEGSKA (reference sequence). The CDR3 DNA follows: TGCAGTGCTTTACAGGGGGCGCTTAGCAATCAGCCCCAGCATTTT. Protein: CSALQGALSNQPQHF.

The sample holds many counts of this clonotype. The rearrangement uses TRBV20-1 and TRBJ2-3; no clear D gene. The germline V and J ends were trimmed by 0 bases and 5 bases, with 15 bases remaining between them. Germline CDR1 DFQATT, CDR2 SNEGSKA (reference sequence). The CDR3 spans 15 residues. This CDR3 reads CSARDQNSGQDTQYF. CDR3 sequence (DNA): TGCAGTGCTAGAGATCAAAATTCGGGCCAAGATACGCAGTATTTT.

This chain uses TRBV7-9 with TRBJ2-3; possible D gene TRBD2, 6 bases. The V gene's germline CDR1 is SEHNR and CDR2 FQNEAQ (reference sequence). V gave up 1 base and J gave up 6 bases, with 14 bases separating them. This CDR3 is 15 amino acids long. CDR3: CASSLVLRGTDTQYF. CDR3 DNA: TGTGCCAGCAGCTTAGTCCTACGGGGGACGGATACGCAGTATTTT.

This clonotype was observed many times. The chain employs TRBV28 and TRBJ2-3, with D unresolved. Trimming took off 6 bases at V and 4 bases at J, with 17 bases between the two ends. The CDR3 is 15 amino acids. Germline loops: CDR1 MDHEN, CDR2 SYDVKM. This chain's CDR3 is CASRLPGQVADTQYF. CDR3 sequence (DNA): TGTGCCAGCAGGCTCCCTGGCCAAGTTGCAGATACGCAGTATTTT.

A note on this clonotype: The germline gene is not matched at one end of the junction; a read error may be the cause. CDR3 nucleotide sequence: TGTGCCACCAGTGATTTGTCAGGGGTTGGGGGAGCCCAAAACATTCAGTACTTC. Its translation: CATSDLSGVGGAQNIQYF. This chain connects TRBV24-1 to TRBJ2-4, with D possibly being TRBD1 (6 bases). CDR1 KGHDR and CDR2 SFDVKD come from the germline V gene. This CDR3 is built from 18 residues.

This clonotype has a count of ten or more. This rearrangement joins TRBV7-2 to TRBJ2-5; D is unclear. Trimming removed 1 base at V and 3 bases at J, with 6 bases between. This CDR3 comprises 13 residues. CDR1 is SGHTA, CDR2 FQGNSA, per germline. CDR3 coding DNA: TGTGCCAGCAGCTTAGTCTATAAAGAGACCCAGTACTTC. Its protein is CASSLVYKETQYF. The full variable domain, with the rest looked up from reference TRBV7-2 and TRBJ2-5, is GAGVSQSPSNKVTEKGKDVELRCDPISGHTALYWYRQSLGQGLEFLIYFQGNSAPDKSGLPSDRFSAERTGGSVSTLTIQRTQQEDSAVYLCASSLVYKETQYFGPGTRLLVL.

This clonotype was seen more than once but under ten times. Because the CDR3 is missing its conserved closing phenylalanine or tryptophan, this is likely a read error. The chain employs TRBV18 and TRBJ1-6; TRBD1 might be the D (6 bases). Germline CDR1 reads KGHSH; CDR2 reads LQKENI. The length of the CDR3 is 12 residues. Trimming stripped 6 bases from V and 14 bases from J, with 14 bases between. This chain's CDR3 is CASSANRESLHL. The CDR3, as DNA: TGTGCCAGCTCGGCGAACAGGGAGTCCCTCCACCTT.

The gene calls are TRBV3-1 and TRBJ2-5, with 12 bases matching TRBD2. Germline CDR1 LGHDT, CDR2 YNNKEL (reference sequence). The CDR3 loop spans 17 amino acids. Germline trimming cut 0 bases from V and 2 bases from J; bases unmatched to any gene: 4. CDR3 nucleotides: TGTGCCAGCAGCCAAGACCTCGGACTAGCGGGACAAGAGACCCAGTACTTC. It encodes CASSQDLGLAGQETQYF.

The rearrangement uses TRBV12-3 or TRBV12-4 and TRBJ2-3; the match to TRBD2 covers 9 bases. The CDR3 contains 16 residues. V trimming: 6 bases; J trimming: 2 bases; junction bases outside the gene matches: 9. CDR3 bases: TGTGCCAGCAGGGGGGGGACTAGCCTTCCCACAGATACGCAGTATTTT. Residues: CASRGGTSLPTDTQYF.

This clonotype came up many times. V usage is TRBV6-1 and J usage is TRBJ1-6; the D gene is possibly TRBD1 (5 bases). CDR1 is MNHNS and CDR2 is SASEGT in the germline V gene. Trimming stripped 4 bases from V and 4 bases from J, with 14 bases between. This CDR3 comprises 16 residues. The CDR3 DNA follows: TGTGCCAGCAGTGTTTCTTGGGACCCTTATAATTCACCCCTCCACTTT. It yields the protein CASSVSWDPYNSPLHF.

This clonotype was found many times. V gene TRBV6-6 combines with J gene TRBJ2-3; D unclear. The CDR3 is 14 residues long. Germline V gene sequence: CDR1 MNHNY, CDR2 SVGAGI (reference sequence). Trimming stripped 0 bases from V and 7 bases from J, with 11 bases between. CDR3 coding DNA: TGTGCCAGCAGTTACTCAACACCACCGTATACGCAGTATTTT. Translating it yields CASSYSTPPYTQYF.

This clonotype showed up many times. The chain uses TRBV7-2 and TRBJ1-1; possible D gene TRBD1, 6 bases. This CDR3 has 16 amino acids. CDR1 is SGHTA and CDR2 is FQGNSA in the germline V gene. V lost 1 base to trimming and J lost 3 bases, with 15 bases between them. CDR3 bases: TGTGCCAGCAGCTTAGTCGAGGGGGGCTGGTACACTGAAGCTTTCTTT. This sequence encodes CASSLVEGGWYTEAFF.

This clonotype came up many times. This chain joins TRBV3-1 and TRBJ1-2; no reliable D call. Trimming cost V 2 bases and J 4 bases, with 11 bases left between them. Germline V gene lookup returns CDR1 LGHDT and CDR2 YNNKEL (reference sequence). The CDR3 runs to 14 residues. CDR3 nucleotides: TGTGCCAGCAGCCAATATAGGTCGGGCTATGGCTACACCTTC. Protein sequence: CASSQYRSGYGYTF.

The V call is TRBV19, the J call TRBJ2-1, with D unresolved. This CDR3 comprises 16 residues. CDR1 is LNHDA, CDR2 SQIVND, per germline (reference sequence). V lost 3 bases and J lost 4, with 16 bases in between. The CDR3 DNA reads TGTGCCAGTAGTATGAACACCCCGTCAGGTTACAATGAGCAGTTCTTC. Translating it yields CASSMNTPSGYNEQFF.

This clonotype was observed once. The J gene is TRBJ2-6, the V gene TRBV12-3 or TRBV12-4; D not certain. The CDR3 has 15 residues. V lost 2 bases and J lost 0, with 5 bases in between. CDR3 bases: TGTGCCAGCAGTTTATACAGCTCTGGGGCCAACGTCCTGACTTTC. This sequence encodes CASSLYSSGANVLTF.

Concerning this clonotype: The germline gene is not matched at one end of the junction; a read error may be the cause. The chain has TRBV6-2 or TRBV6-3 and TRBJ2-7; 9 nucleotides line up with TRBD2. The CDR3 runs to 17 residues. The germline V gene encodes CDR1 MNHEY and CDR2 SVGEGT. The CDR3 region has the DNA TGTGCCACCAGTTACCCGGGACTAGCTGGAGATAAATACGAGCAGTACTTC. This encodes CATSYPGLAGDKYEQYF.

This clonotype was found many times. This chain uses TRBV7-9 with TRBJ2-3; 8 bases line up with TRBD2. Germline values: CDR1 SEHNR, CDR2 FQNEAQ (reference sequence). V gave up 4 bases and J gave up 4 bases; unmatched junction bases: 10. The CDR3 totals 16 residues. As DNA, the CDR3 is TGTGCCAGCAGCTCCGCCTCGGGGGGGGCGGCAGATACGCAGTATTTT. This codes for CASSSASGGAADTQYF.

A word on this clonotype: This could be a read error, since a much larger clone is one nucleotide away. This sequence joins TRBV5-1 and TRBJ1-1; 7 bases are a match to TRBD1. V lost 4 bases, J lost 7 bases, and 10 bases stayed unmatched. Germline CDR1 is SGHRS and CDR2 is YFSETQ. This CDR3 contains 14 residues. The CDR3 sequence is CASSPRGTAGEAFF. As DNA, the CDR3 is TGCGCCAGCAGCCCCCGGGGGACAGCGGGTGAAGCTTTCTTT.

The rearrangement joins TRBV7-6 to TRBJ2-2, with D perhaps assigned TRBD1 or TRBD2 (7 bases each). Germline CDR1 and CDR2: SGHVS and FNYEAQ. Trimming took off 5 bases at V and 8 bases at J, with 24 bases between the two ends. This CDR3 is 17 amino acids long. CDR3 loop: CASSLRQGGRNIGELFF. The CDR3 DNA is TGTGCCAGCAGCCTTAGACAGGGAGGGAGGAACATTGGGGAGCTGTTTTTT.

This clonotype was detected many times. The V call is TRBV5-1, the J call TRBJ2-1; D not certain. V was shortened by 1 base and J by 9 bases, with 8 bases between the two germline ends. The CDR3 consists of 12 residues. Looked up from germline, CDR1 is SGHRS and CDR2 is YFSETQ. The chain's CDR3 is CASSLTTREQFF. The CDR3 nucleotides read TGCGCCAGCAGCTTGACGACTCGTGAGCAGTTCTTC.

This clonotype was seen repeatedly, ten times or more. The chain combines TRBV6-2 or TRBV6-3 with TRBJ1-1, with D tentatively TRBD1 (5 bases). Germline-derived CDR1 and CDR2 are MNHEY and SVGEGT. Deletions cut 6 bases from V and 5 bases from J, with 19 bases between. The CDR3 runs 15 residues. CDR3 sequence reads: CASSLFRGGRTEAFF. As DNA, the CDR3 is TGTGCCAGCAGCCTCTTTCGGGGGGGTAGGACTGAAGCTTTCTTT.

About this clonotype: A junction end diverges from the germline sequence, so it may reflect a read error. This chain joins TRBV29-1 and TRBJ2-1, with 15 bases aligning to TRBD2. The CDR3 has 14 residues. The germline V gene has CDR1 SQVTM and CDR2 ANQGSEA. This chain's CDR3 is CSVSGLAGGRERFF. CDR3 nucleotide sequence: TGCAGCGTTTCGGGACTAGCGGGGGGTCGCGAGCGGTTCTTC.